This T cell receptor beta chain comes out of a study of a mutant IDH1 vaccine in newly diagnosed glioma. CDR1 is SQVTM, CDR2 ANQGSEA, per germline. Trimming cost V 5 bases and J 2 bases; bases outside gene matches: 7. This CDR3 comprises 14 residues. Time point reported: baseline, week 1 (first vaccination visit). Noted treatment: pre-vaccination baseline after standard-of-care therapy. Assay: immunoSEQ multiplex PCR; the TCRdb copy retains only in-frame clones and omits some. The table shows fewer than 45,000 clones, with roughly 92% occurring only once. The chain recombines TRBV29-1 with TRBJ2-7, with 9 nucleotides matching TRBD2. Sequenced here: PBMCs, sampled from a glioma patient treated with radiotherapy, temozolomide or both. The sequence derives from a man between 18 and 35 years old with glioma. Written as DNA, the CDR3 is TGCAGCGTTTCAGAGCGGGAGGTGCCCTACGAGCAGTACTTC. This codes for CSVSEREVPYEQYF.